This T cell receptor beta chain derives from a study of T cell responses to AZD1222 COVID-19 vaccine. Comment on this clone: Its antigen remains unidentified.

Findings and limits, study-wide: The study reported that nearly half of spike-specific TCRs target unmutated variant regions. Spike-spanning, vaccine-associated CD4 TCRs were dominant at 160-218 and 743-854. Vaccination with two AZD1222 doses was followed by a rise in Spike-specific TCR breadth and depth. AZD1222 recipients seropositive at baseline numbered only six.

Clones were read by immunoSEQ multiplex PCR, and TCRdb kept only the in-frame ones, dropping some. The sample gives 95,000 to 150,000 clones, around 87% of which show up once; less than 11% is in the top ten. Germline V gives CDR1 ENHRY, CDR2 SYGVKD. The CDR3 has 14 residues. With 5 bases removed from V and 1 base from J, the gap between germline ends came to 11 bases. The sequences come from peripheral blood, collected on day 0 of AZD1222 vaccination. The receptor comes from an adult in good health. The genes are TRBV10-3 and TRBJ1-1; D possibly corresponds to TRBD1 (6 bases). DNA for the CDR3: TGTGCCATCAGTTGGACAGCCGAGAACACTGAAGCTTTCTTT. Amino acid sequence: CAISWTAENTEAFF.